This T cell receptor beta chain was profiled in a study of identical twins. General observations from the study: The study found excess low generation probability among twin-shared out-of-frame alpha sequences. Part of the zero-insertion signal could reflect confounding by invariant MAIT and iNKT cells.

This clonotype was counted between two and nine times. Its antigen is still unknown. It was template switching that added a universal primer site, and there were unique molecular identifiers on the cDNA. TCRdb used MiXCR to reprocess the 5' RACE reads, holding one entry per CDR3 protein. Of 250,000 or so distinct CDR3 sequences listed, about 8.5% are singletons. Germline CDR1 is DFQATT and CDR2 is SNEGSKA (reference sequence). V was shortened by 0 bases and J by 8 bases, with 14 bases between the two germline ends. This CDR3 spans 14 amino acids. The same sample was also studied in work on yellow fever vaccine responses in identical twins.

The chain uses TRBV20-1 and TRBJ2-1; D gene unclear. This clonotype originated in a woman aged 18-29 years in good health. Sequenced sample: CD8+ T cells sorted from blood. In DNA form, the CDR3 reads TGCAGTGCTAGAGACCAAGAGATCGCGGATGAGCAGTTCTTC. It codes for CSARDQEIADEQFF.